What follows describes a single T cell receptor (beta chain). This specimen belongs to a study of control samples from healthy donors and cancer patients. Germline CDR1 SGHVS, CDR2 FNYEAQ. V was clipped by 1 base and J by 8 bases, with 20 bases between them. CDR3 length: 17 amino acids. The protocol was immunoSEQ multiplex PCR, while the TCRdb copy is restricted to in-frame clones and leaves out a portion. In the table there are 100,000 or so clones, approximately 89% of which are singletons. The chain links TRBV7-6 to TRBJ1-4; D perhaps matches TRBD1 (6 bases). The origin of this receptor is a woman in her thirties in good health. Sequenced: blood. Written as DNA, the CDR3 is TGTGCCAGCAGCTTAGGGGTTGGCGGGGGGGCTGGAGAAAAACTGTTTTTT. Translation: CASSLGVGGGAGEKLFF.